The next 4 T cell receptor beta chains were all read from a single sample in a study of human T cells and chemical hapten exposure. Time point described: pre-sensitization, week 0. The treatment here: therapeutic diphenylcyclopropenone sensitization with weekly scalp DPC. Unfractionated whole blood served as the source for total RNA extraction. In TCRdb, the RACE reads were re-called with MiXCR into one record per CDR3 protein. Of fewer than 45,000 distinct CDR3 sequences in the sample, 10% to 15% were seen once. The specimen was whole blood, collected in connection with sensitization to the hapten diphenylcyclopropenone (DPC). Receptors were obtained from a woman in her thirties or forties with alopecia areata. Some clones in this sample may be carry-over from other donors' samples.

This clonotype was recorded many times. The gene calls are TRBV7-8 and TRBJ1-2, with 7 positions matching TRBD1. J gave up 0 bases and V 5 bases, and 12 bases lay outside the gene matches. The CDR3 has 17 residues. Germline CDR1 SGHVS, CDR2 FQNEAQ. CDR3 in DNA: TGTGCCAGCAGCCGCCGGGGGGCGGGGACAGCTAACTATGGCTACACCTTC. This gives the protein CASSRRGAGTANYGYTF.

The CDR3 sequence: CAISESRREQYF. The CDR3 nucleotides are TGTGCCATCAGTGAGTCCCGGCGAGAGCAGTACTTC. V usage is TRBV10-3 and J usage is TRBJ2-7; unclear D gene. The V gene lost 0 bases and the J gene lost 7 bases, with 7 bases spanning the gap. CDR3 length: 12 amino acids. Germline V CDR1 and CDR2: ENHRY, SYGVKD.

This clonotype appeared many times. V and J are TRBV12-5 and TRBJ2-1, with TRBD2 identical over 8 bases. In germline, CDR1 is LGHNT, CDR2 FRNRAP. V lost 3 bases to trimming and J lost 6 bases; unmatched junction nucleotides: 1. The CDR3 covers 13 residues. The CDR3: CASGFAGGNEQFF. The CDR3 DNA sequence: TGTGCTAGTGGTTTCGCGGGAGGCAATGAGCAGTTCTTC. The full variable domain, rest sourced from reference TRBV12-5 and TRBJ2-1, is DARVTQTPRHKVTEMGQEVTMRCQPILGHNTVFWYRQTMMQGLELLAYFRNRAPLDDSGMPKDRFSAEMPDATLATLKIQPSEPRDSAVYFCASGFAGGNEQFFGPGTRLTVL.

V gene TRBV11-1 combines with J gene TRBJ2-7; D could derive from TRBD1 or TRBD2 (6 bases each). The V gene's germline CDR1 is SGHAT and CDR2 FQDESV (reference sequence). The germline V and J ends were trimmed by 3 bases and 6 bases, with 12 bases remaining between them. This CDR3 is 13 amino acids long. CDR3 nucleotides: TGTGCCAGCAGCTTTAACAGGGACTCCGAGCAGTACTTC. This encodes CASSFNRDSEQYF.